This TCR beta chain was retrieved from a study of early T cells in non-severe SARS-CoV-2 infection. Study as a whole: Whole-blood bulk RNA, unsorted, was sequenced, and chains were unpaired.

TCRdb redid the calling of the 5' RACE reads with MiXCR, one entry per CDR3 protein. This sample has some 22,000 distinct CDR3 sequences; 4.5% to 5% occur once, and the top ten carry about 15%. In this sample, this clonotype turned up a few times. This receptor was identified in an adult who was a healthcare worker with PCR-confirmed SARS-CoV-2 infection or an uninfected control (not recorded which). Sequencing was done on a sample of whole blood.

The CDR3 reads CASSFRRSSYEQYF. CDR3 nucleotides: TGTGCCAGCAGTTTCCGGAGATCGAGCTACGAGCAGTACTTC. The V gene is TRBV27, the J gene TRBJ2-7; no reliable D call. CDR1 is MNHEY, CDR2 SMNVEV, per germline (reference sequence). Trimming removed 3 bases at V and 3 bases at J, with 12 bases between. This CDR3 comprises 14 residues.